This T cell receptor beta chain was recovered during a study of T cell clonality in common variable immunodeficiency. Points on this clone: Its antigen remains unidentified. Read data end 3 residues before the CDR3 end; the end is taken from the germline J gene.

All CVID subjects were on immunoglobulin replacement for at least one year. Findings and caveats of the study: In common variable immunodeficiency, TCR beta chains reportedly carried fewer deletions and N-nucleotide insertions. CVID subjects had higher TCRbeta clonality than healthy controls, most marked in about a third.

Control and CVID samples contributed equal amounts of genomic DNA. Assay used: immunoSEQ multiplex PCR; TCRdb lists only in-frame clones, some missing. Altogether around 30,000 clones were found in the sample, and no singletons occur. The CDR3 has 14 residues. V dropped 2 bases and J dropped 7 bases, with 11 bases sitting between them. Per the germline V gene, CDR1 is KGHSH and CDR2 is LQKENI. The sequenced material came from peripheral blood mononuclear cells. The sequence was obtained from a human donor with common variable immunodeficiency. The genes are TRBV18 and TRBJ2-2, with D possibly matching TRBD2 (5 bases). CDR3 in amino acids: CASSPATAGGELFF. Incomplete CDR3 DNA: TGTGCCAGCTCACCAGCCACCGCGGGCGGGGAG.